The following is a T cell receptor beta chain sequence with its context. Its antigen is still unknown. Germline V gene data show CDR1 as MNHNY and CDR2 as SVGAGI (reference sequence). The CDR3 totals 13 residues. Trimming cost V 0 bases and J 9 bases, with 6 bases left between them. This entry comes from a study of glioma-infiltrating T cells. The iRepertoire nested amplicon-rescue multiplex PCR amplified TCR alpha and beta CDR3s from RNA. Input was roughly 100-450 ng of tissue mRNA or PBMC total RNA. TCRdb redid the calling of the multiplex PCR reads with MiXCR, one entry per CDR3 protein. The repertoire holds some 120,000 distinct CDR3 sequences, with approximately 25% as singletons. General study points: Very few CDR3 sequences were shared between tissue and blood. Gliomas, especially low-grade, showed above-expected tissue-blood divergence; non-neoplastic patients showed below.

The TCR comes from a human donor with low-grade glioma or glioblastoma, undergoing nonglioma brain surgery, or in good health (not recorded which). Sequenced: glioma tissue, nonneoplastic brain tissue, or PBMCs (not recorded which). The gene calls are TRBV6-6 and TRBJ1-6, with unresolved D. CDR3 sequence reads: CASSYSISSPLHF. The CDR3 DNA reads as TGTGCCAGCAGTTACTCGATATCTTCACCCCTCCACTTT.